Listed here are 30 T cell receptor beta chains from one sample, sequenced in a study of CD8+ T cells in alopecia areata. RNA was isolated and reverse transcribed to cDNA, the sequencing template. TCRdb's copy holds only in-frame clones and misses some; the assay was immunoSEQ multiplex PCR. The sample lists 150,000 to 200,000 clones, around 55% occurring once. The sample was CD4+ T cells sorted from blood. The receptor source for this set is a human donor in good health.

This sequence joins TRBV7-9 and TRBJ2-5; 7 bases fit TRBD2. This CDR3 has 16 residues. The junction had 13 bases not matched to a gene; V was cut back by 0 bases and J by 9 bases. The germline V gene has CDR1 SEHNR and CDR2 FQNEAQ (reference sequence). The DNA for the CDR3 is TGTGCCAGCAGCTTAGCCTTAGCGGGCCACCTTCGGGCCCAGTACTTC. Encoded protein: CASSLALAGHLRAQYF.

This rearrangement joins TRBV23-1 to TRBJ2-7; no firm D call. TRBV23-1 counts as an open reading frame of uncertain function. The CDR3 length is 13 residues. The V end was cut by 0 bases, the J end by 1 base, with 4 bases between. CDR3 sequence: CASSQSTSYEQYF. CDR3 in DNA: TGCGCCAGCAGTCAATCAACATCCTACGAGCAGTACTTC.

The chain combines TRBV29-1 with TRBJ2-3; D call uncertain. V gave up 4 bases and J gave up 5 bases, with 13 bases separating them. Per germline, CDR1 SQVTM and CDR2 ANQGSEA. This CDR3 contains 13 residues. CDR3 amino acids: CSVVGSTRDTQYF. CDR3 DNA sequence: TGCAGCGTTGTAGGGTCAACCCGAGATACGCAGTATTTT.

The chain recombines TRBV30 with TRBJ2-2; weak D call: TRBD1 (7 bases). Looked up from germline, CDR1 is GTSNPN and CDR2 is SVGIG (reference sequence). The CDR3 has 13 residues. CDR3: CAFDRDFTGELFF. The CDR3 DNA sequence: TGTGCTTTTGACAGGGACTTCACCGGGGAGCTGTTTTTT.

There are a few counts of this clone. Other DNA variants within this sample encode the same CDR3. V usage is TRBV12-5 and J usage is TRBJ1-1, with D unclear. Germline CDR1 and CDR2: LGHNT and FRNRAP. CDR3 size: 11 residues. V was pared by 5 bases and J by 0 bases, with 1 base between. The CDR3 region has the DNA TGTGCTAGTGGTCTGAACACTGAAGCTTTCTTT. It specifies CASGLNTEAFF.

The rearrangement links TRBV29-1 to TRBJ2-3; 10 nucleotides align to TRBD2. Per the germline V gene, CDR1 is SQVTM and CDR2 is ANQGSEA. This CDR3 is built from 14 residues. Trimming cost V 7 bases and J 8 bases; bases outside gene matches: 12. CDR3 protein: CSAASGSRGSTQYF. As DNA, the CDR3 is TGCAGCGCGGCTAGCGGGAGTAGGGGAAGTACGCAGTATTTT.

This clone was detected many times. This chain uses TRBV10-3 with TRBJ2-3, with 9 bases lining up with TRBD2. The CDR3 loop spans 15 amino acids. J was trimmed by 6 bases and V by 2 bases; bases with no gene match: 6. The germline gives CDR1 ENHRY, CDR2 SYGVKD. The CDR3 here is CAISEVSGSTDTQYF. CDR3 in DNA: TGTGCCATCAGTGAGGTTAGCGGGAGTACGGATACGCAGTATTTT.

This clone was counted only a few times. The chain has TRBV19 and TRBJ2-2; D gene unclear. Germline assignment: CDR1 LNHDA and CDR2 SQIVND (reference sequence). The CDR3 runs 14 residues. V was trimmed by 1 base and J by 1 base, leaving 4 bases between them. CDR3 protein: CASSIVVNTGELFF. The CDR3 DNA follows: TGTGCCAGTAGTATAGTCGTGAACACCGGGGAGCTGTTTTTT.

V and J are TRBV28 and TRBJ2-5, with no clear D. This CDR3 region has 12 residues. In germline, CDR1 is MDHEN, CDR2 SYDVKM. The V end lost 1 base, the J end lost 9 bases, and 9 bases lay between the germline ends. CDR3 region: CASSLSLRAQYF. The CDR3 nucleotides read TGTGCCAGCAGTTTATCCCTGCGAGCCCAGTACTTC.

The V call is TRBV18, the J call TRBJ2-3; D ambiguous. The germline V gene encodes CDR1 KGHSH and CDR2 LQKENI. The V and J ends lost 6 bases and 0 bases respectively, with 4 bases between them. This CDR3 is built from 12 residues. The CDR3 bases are TGTGCCAGCTCCTACAGCACAGATACGCAGTATTTT. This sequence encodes CASSYSTDTQYF. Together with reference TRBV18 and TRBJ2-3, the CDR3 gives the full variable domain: NAGVMQNPRHLVRRRGQEARLRCSPMKGHSHVYWYRQLPEEGLKFMVYLQKENIIDESGMPKERFSAEFPKEGPSILRIQQVVRGDSAAYFCASSYSTDTQYFGPGTRLTVL.

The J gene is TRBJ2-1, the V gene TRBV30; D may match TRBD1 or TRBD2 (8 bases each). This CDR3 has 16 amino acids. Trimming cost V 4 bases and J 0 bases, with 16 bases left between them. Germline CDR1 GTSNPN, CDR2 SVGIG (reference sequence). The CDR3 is CAWTRQGTSSYNEQFF. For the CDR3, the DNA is TGTGCCTGGACCCGACAGGGGACTAGCTCCTACAATGAGCAGTTCTTC. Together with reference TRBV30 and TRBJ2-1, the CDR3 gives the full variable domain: SQTIHQWPATLVQPVGSPLSLECTVEGTSNPNLYWYRQAAGRGLQLLFYSVGIGQISSEVPQNLSASRPQDRQFILSSKKLLLSDSGFYLCAWTRQGTSSYNEQFFGPGTRLTVL.

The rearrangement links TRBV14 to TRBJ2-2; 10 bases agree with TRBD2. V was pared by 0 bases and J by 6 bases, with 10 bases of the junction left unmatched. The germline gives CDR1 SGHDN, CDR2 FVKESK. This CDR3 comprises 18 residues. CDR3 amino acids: CASSQERAGGPLSGELFF. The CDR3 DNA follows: TGTGCCAGCAGCCAAGAAAGAGCGGGAGGGCCTTTATCCGGGGAGCTGTTTTTT.

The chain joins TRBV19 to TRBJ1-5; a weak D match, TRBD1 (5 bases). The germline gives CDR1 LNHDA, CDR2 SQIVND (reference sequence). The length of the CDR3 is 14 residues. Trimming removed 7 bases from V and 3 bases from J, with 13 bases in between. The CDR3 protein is CASTRRDFNQPQHF. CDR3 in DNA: TGTGCCAGTACCCGGAGGGACTTCAATCAGCCCCAGCATTTT.

This chain's CDR3 is CASSLSTGQGQPQHF. The CDR3 DNA follows: TGCGCCAGCAGCTTGTCGACAGGGCAAGGTCAGCCCCAGCATTTT. The chain recombines TRBV5-1 with TRBJ1-5, with TRBD1 matching over 7 bases. Trimming took 1 base from V and 6 from J; bases not matched to a gene: 7. From germline, CDR1 is SGHRS and CDR2 YFSETQ. The CDR3 contains 15 residues.

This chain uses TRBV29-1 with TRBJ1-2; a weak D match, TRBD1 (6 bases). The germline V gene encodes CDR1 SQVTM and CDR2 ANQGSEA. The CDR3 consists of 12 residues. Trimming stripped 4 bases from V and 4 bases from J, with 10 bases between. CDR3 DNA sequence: TGCAGCGTTGTTCAGGGGAGCTATGGCTACACCTTC. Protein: CSVVQGSYGYTF.

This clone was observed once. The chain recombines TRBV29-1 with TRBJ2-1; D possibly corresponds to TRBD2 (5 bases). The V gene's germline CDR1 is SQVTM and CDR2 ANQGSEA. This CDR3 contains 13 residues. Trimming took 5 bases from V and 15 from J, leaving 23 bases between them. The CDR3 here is CSVLRLLTEEAFF. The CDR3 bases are TGCAGCGTTCTCAGACTTCTTACCGAGGAGGCGTTCTTC.

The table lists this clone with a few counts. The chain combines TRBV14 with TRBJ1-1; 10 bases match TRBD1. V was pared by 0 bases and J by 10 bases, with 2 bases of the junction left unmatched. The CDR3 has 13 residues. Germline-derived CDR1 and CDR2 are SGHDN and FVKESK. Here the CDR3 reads CASSQDRTGGAFF. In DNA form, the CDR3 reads TGTGCCAGCAGCCAAGACCGGACAGGGGGAGCTTTCTTT.

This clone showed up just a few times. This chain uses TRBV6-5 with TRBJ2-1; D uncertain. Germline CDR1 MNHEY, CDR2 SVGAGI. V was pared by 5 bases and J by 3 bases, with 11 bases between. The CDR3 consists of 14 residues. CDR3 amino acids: CASSILLGYNEQFF. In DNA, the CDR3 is TGTGCCAGCAGTATCCTGCTTGGCTACAATGAGCAGTTCTTC.

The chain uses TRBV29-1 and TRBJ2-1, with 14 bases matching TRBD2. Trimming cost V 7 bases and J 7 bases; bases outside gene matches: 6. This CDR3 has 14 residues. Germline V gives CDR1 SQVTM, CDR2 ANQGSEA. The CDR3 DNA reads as TGCAGCGGGGCTCGGACTAGCGGGAGGAATGAGCAGTTCTTC. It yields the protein CSGARTSGRNEQFF.

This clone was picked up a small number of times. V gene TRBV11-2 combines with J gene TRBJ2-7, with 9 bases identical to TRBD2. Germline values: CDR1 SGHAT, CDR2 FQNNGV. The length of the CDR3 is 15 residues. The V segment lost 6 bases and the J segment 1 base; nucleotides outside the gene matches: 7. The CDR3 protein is CASRLAGLNSYEQYF. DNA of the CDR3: TGTGCCAGCAGACTAGCGGGTCTCAATTCCTACGAGCAGTACTTC.

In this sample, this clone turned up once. This CDR3 reads CASSSGTSRYF. The CDR3, as DNA: TGTGCCAGCAGCTCCGGGACTAGTCGGTATTTT. This chain links TRBV25-1 with TRBJ2-3, with 8 bases matching TRBD2. Germline V lookup: CDR1 MGHDK, CDR2 SYGVNS. The V and J ends lost 6 bases and 14 bases, in that order; junction bases with no gene match: 7. The CDR3 covers 11 residues.

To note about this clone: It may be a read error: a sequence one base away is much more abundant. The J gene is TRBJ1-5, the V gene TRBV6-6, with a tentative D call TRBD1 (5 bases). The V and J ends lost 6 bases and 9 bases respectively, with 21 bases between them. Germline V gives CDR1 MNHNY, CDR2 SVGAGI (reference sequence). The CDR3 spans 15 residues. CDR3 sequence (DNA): TGTGCCAGCAGAACCCAGGGAGGCGAAAGACGGCCCCAGCATTTT. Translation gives CASRTQGGERRPQHF.

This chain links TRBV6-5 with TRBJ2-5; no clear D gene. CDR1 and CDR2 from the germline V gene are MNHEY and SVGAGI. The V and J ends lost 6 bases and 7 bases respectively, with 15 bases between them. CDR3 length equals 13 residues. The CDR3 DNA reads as TGTGCCAGCAGAAAAACACAGTTAGGGACCCAGTACTTC. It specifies CASRKTQLGTQYF.

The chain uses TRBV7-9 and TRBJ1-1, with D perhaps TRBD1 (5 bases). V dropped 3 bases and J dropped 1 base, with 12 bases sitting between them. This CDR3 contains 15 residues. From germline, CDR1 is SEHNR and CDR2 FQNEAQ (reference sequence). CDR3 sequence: CASSLQGRQNTEAFF. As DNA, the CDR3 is TGTGCCAGCAGCTTGCAGGGACGGCAGAACACTGAAGCTTTCTTT.

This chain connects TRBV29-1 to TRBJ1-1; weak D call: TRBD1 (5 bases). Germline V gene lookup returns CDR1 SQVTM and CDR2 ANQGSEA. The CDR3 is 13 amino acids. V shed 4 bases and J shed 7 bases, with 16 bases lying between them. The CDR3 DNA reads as TGCAGCGTTGTGAGAGGAGGGGCGGGTGAAGCTTTCTTT. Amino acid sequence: CSVVRGGAGEAFF. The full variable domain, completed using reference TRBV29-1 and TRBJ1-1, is SAVISQKPSRDICQRGTSLTIQCQVDSQVTMMFWYRQQPGQSLTLIATANQGSEATYESGFVIDKFPISRPNLTFSTLTVSNMSPEDSSIYLCSVVRGGAGEAFFGQGTRLTVV.

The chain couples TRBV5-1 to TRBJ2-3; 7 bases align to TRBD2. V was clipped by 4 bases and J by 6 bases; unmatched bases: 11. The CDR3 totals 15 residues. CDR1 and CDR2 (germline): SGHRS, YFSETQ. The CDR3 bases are TGCGCCAGCAGCCGTGGACTAGGATCGTGGGATACGCAGTATTTT. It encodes CASSRGLGSWDTQYF.

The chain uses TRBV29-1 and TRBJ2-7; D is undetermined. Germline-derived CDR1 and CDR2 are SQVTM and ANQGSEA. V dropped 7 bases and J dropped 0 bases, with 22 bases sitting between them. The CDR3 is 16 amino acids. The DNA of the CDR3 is TGCAGCGCGCCGATAAGGGTGGGTTTGGGCTCCTACGAGCAGTACTTC. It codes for CSAPIRVGLGSYEQYF.

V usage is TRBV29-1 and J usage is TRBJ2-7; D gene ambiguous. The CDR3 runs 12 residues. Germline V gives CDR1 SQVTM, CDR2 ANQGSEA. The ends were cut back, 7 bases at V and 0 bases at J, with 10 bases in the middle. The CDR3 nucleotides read TGCAGCGGCCGTACAGACTCCTACGAGCAGTACTTC. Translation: CSGRTDSYEQYF.

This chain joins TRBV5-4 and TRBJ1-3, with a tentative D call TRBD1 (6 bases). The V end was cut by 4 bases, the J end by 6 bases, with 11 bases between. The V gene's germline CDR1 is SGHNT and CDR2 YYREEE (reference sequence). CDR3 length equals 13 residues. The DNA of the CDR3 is TGTGCCAGCAGCGCCGACAGGTTAAACACCATATATTTT. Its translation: CASSADRLNTIYF. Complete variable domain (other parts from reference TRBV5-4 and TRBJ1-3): ETGVTQSPTHLIKTRGQQVTLRCSSQSGHNTVSWYQQALGQGPQFIFQYYREEENGRGNFPPRFSGLQFPNYSSELNVNALELDDSALYLCASSADRLNTIYFGEGSWLTVV.

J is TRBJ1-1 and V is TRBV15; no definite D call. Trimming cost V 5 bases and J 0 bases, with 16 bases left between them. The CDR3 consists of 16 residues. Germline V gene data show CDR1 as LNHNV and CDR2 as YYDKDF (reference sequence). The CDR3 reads CATSPTYFRMNTEAFF. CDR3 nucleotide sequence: TGTGCCACCAGCCCTACATATTTCAGGATGAACACTGAAGCTTTCTTT.